A single sample gave rise to the 25 T cell receptor beta chains below, sequenced in a study of identical twins. In TCRdb, the 5' RACE reads were re-called with MiXCR into one record per CDR3 protein. The sample lists a few hundred thousand distinct CDR3 sequences, over 9.5% occurring once. The source material was memory T cells sorted from blood. Receptors were obtained from a man in his fifties in good health.

This clonotype was counted a few times. This chain connects TRBV1 to TRBJ1-4; TRBD1, as called in the table, went unchecked against the DNA. TRBV1 is listed as a pseudogene. The CDR3 spans 21 residues. CDR3 residues: CTSSPPRGSPNLVTTNEKLFF. The CDR3, as DNA: TGCACCAGCAGCCCCCCCAGGGGTTCCCCTAACCTTGTCACAACTAATGAAAAACTGTTTTTT.

The chain joins TRBV5-1 to TRBJ2-7; 8 bases align to TRBD2. V lost 3 bases, J lost 6 bases, and 8 bases stayed unmatched. CDR1 and CDR2 from the germline V gene are SGHRS and YFSETQ. The CDR3 has 14 amino acids. CDR3 sequence: CASSSGGVQGEQYF. DNA for the CDR3: TGCGCCAGCAGCTCGGGGGGGGTGCAGGGCGAGCAGTACTTC.

This clonotype was seen more than once but under ten times. The V call is TRBV11-1, the J call TRBJ1-2; 12 bases line up with TRBD1. This CDR3 has 15 residues. J gave up 3 bases and V 5 bases, and 4 bases lay outside the gene matches. Germline CDR1 is SGHAT and CDR2 is FQDESV (reference sequence). The CDR3 loop reads CASSPGQGADYGYTF. The CDR3 DNA follows: TGTGCCAGCAGCCCGGGACAGGGGGCCGACTATGGCTACACCTTC.

This clonotype was detected only a few times. The gene calls are TRBV4-3 and TRBJ1-4, with D unclear. The CDR3 has 17 amino acids. CDR1 is LGHNA and CDR2 is YSLEER in the germline V gene. V dropped 4 bases and J dropped 2 bases, with 17 bases sitting between them. The CDR3 coding sequence is TGCGCCAGCAGCCGCGGGTCGTCAGTATGGACTAATGAAAAACTGTTTTTT. Amino acids: CASSRGSSVWTNEKLFF.

This clonotype was detected only a few times. The V and J genes are TRBV5-1 and TRBJ1-1, with D possibly matching TRBD1 (6 bases). The CDR3 runs to 17 residues. Germline CDR1 and CDR2: SGHRS and YFSETQ. Trimming stripped 0 bases from V and 1 base from J, with 16 bases between. This chain's CDR3 is CASSLVPGAKSNTEAFF. CDR3 DNA: TGCGCCAGCAGCTTGGTCCCGGGGGCGAAGTCGAACACTGAAGCTTTCTTT.

This clonotype was recorded many times. The DNA of the CDR3 is TGCAGTGCACGCGTACCAGGACAGCGCCTCTACGAGCAGTACTTC. Translation gives CSARVPGQRLYEQYF. The chain recombines TRBV20-1 with TRBJ2-7, with a tentative D call TRBD1 (6 bases). V was pared by 6 bases and J by 3 bases, with 21 bases between. The CDR3 runs to 15 residues. Germline V lookup: CDR1 DFQATT, CDR2 SNEGSKA (reference sequence).

This clonotype has a handful of counts. This chain links TRBV29-1 with TRBJ1-2, with TRBD1 matching 9 bases. The CDR3 sequence is 13 residues long. V lost 2 bases to trimming and J lost 5 bases; unmatched junction nucleotides: 3. Germline loops: CDR1 SQVTM, CDR2 ANQGSEA. CDR3 sequence: CSVEHRGQYGYTF. The CDR3 DNA sequence: TGCAGCGTTGAACACAGGGGGCAATATGGCTACACCTTC.

The J gene is TRBJ2-4, the V gene TRBV12-3 or TRBV12-4; no definite D call. The V gene lost 3 bases and the J gene lost 0 bases, with 6 bases spanning the gap. The CDR3 runs 14 residues. For the CDR3, the DNA is TGTGCCAGCAGTTTGACGGTAGCCAAAAACATTCAGTACTTC. Protein: CASSLTVAKNIQYF.

The rearrangement joins TRBV24-1 to TRBJ2-1; unclear D gene. This CDR3 has 13 amino acids. The germline gives CDR1 KGHDR, CDR2 SFDVKD. Trimming shortened V by 0 bases and J by 10 bases, and 9 bases separated the two germline ends. CDR3 sequence (DNA): TGTGCCACCAGTGATTTGAGGGCTCAAGAGCAGTTCTTC. Amino acid sequence: CATSDLRAQEQFF.

V is TRBV29-1 and J is TRBJ2-7; tentative D call: TRBD2 (7 bases). The CDR3 has 13 amino acids. Germline lookup yields CDR1 SQVTM and CDR2 ANQGSEA. Between the trimmed V and J ends, which lost 2 bases and 6 bases, there was a span of 14 bases. CDR3 nucleotides: TGCAGCGTTGAATGGGGGGGCCTATTCGAGCAGTACTTC. Protein product: CSVEWGGLFEQYF.

This clonotype appeared many times. The J gene is TRBJ2-1, the V gene TRBV7-3; D might be TRBD2 (6 bases). This CDR3 has 14 amino acids. Germline V gives CDR1 SGHTA, CDR2 FQGTGA. The V and J ends lost 5 bases and 4 bases respectively, with 12 bases between them. Here the CDR3 reads CASSPGATYNEQFF. DNA of the CDR3: TGTGCCAGCAGCCCGGGAGCGACGTACAATGAGCAGTTCTTC. Full variable domain (rest looked up from reference TRBV7-3 and TRBJ2-1): GAGVSQTPSNKVTEKGKYVELRCDPISGHTALYWYRQSLGQGPEFLIYFQGTGAADDSGLPNDRFFAVRPEGSVSTLKIQRTERGDSAVYLCASSPGATYNEQFFGPGTRLTVL.

A few counts support this clonotype. This chain connects TRBV7-2 to TRBJ2-3; 10 bases are shared with TRBD2. V trimming: 1 base; J trimming: 2 bases; junction bases outside the gene matches: 6. The CDR3 contains 17 residues. Looked up from germline, CDR1 is SGHTA and CDR2 is FQGNSA. This CDR3 is CASSLGVAGGPTDTQYF. CDR3 sequence (DNA): TGTGCCAGCAGCTTAGGAGTAGCGGGGGGTCCCACAGATACGCAGTATTTT.

This sequence joins TRBV3-1 and TRBJ1-5; TRBD1 aligns across 11 bases. In germline, CDR1 is LGHDT, CDR2 YNNKEL (reference sequence). The junction had 7 bases not matched to a gene; V was cut back by 5 bases and J by 4 bases. The CDR3 loop spans 16 amino acids. The DNA of the CDR3 is TGTGCCAGCAGCGCCGGACAGGGGGCAGGAAATCAGCCCCAGCATTTT. This sequence encodes CASSAGQGAGNQPQHF.

Regarding this clonotype: A much larger clone is a single base away; this may be a read error. The rearrangement joins TRBV28 to TRBJ2-3; the D gene is possibly TRBD1 (6 bases). Trimming removed 7 bases at V and 10 bases at J, with 15 bases between. In germline, CDR1 is MDHEN, CDR2 SYDVKM. This CDR3 comprises 12 residues. As DNA, the CDR3 is TGTGCCAGCAATTACAGGGAGTTGGCGCAGTATTTT. It is translated as CASNYRELAQYF.

This clonotype was counted a few times. The chain couples TRBV10-3 to TRBJ2-7; perhaps TRBD1 as D (5 bases). Between the trimmed V and J ends, which lost 6 bases and 5 bases, there was a span of 14 bases. The germline V gene has CDR1 ENHRY and CDR2 SYGVKD. The CDR3 has 13 residues. This CDR3 reads CAISQGTFDEQYF. The CDR3, as DNA: TGTGCCATCAGCCAGGGTACATTCGACGAGCAGTACTTC.

This clonotype was seen a handful of times. This chain uses TRBV9 with TRBJ2-6; D remains ambiguous. The CDR3 totals 14 residues. Germline CDR1 and CDR2: SGDLS and YYNGEE. V dropped 1 base and J dropped 3 bases, with 5 bases sitting between them. The CDR3 nucleotides are TGTGCCAGCAGCGTATCCATTGGGGCCAACGTCCTGACTTTC. This gives the protein CASSVSIGANVLTF.

There are many counts of this clonotype. The rearrangement joins TRBV19 to TRBJ2-1; D is possibly TRBD1 (6 bases). The ends were cut back, 5 bases at V and 2 bases at J, with 16 bases in the middle. The V gene's germline CDR1 is LNHDA and CDR2 SQIVND (reference sequence). The CDR3 runs to 16 residues. CDR3 in DNA: TGTGCCAGTAGTTTCATACAGGGAGCACCCTACAATGAGCAGTTCTTC. Translation: CASSFIQGAPYNEQFF.

This clonotype was observed many times. The J gene is TRBJ2-7, the V gene TRBV7-2; D uncertain. Germline V gene sequence: CDR1 SGHTA, CDR2 FQGNSA. The CDR3 is 15 residues long. Trimming left V 2 bases short and J 5 bases short, with 16 bases between. The DNA for the CDR3 is TGTGCCAGCAGCTTAATGGGTTTTGGGGTCAACGAGCAGTACTTC. This translates into CASSLMGFGVNEQYF.

This rearrangement joins TRBV5-4 to TRBJ1-3; TRBD1 matches at 8 bases. CDR1 and CDR2 from the germline V gene are SGHNT and YYREEE (reference sequence). V shed 3 bases and J 7 bases; nucleotides not matched to a gene: 21. The CDR3 length is 19 residues. The CDR3 reads CASSSYSTYSGTGPNTIYF. The CDR3 DNA reads TGTGCCAGCAGCTCTTATTCAACTTACTCCGGGACAGGCCCCAACACCATATATTTT. Using reference TRBV5-4 and TRBJ1-3 for the parts outside the CDR3, the full variable domain is ETGVTQSPTHLIKTRGQQVTLRCSSQSGHNTVSWYQQALGQGPQFIFQYYREEENGRGNFPPRFSGLQFPNYSSELNVNALELDDSALYLCASSSYSTYSGTGPNTIYFGEGSWLTVV.

This clonotype has a count of ten or more. This chain joins TRBV7-9 and TRBJ1-2; D is ambiguous. The CDR3 consists of 12 residues. The V end was cut by 1 base, the J end by 8 bases, with 8 bases between. Germline CDR1 and CDR2: SEHNR and FQNEAQ (reference sequence). CDR3 bases: TGTGCCAGCAGCTTAGATCAGAACGGCTACACCTTC. Its protein product is CASSLDQNGYTF.

This clonotype occurred many times. This chain connects TRBV5-1 to TRBJ2-1; 11 bases fit TRBD2. V dropped 4 bases and J dropped 8; count of bases not matched to a gene: 8. The CDR3 loop spans 15 amino acids. Germline V CDR1 and CDR2: SGHRS, YFSETQ. CDR3 sequence (DNA): TGCGCCAGCAGCCTAGCGGGAGGTGGGATCGATGAGCAGTTCTTC. Its protein product is CASSLAGGGIDEQFF.

The chain carries TRBV30 and TRBJ1-1; D is possibly TRBD1 (6 bases). Germline V gene lookup returns CDR1 GTSNPN and CDR2 SVGIG (reference sequence). The CDR3 runs to 13 residues. Trimming pared 3 bases from V and 2 bases from J, leaving 10 bases between. The CDR3 sequence: CAWSGQPNTEAFF. In DNA, the CDR3 is TGTGCCTGGAGCGGACAGCCTAACACTGAAGCTTTCTTT.

This clonotype appeared many times. The chain combines TRBV6-1 with TRBJ1-1, with D possibly TRBD1 on 5 matching bases. CDR3 length equals 17 residues. The V gene's germline CDR1 is MNHNS and CDR2 SASEGT. V was clipped by 6 bases and J by 4 bases, with 24 bases between them. In nucleotides, the CDR3 is TGTGCCAGCAGCCTCGGGGGAGGGAGGTGGTTGAGCACTGAAGCTTTCTTT. It specifies CASSLGGGRWLSTEAFF.

This clonotype was counted many times. The rearrangement uses TRBV5-1 and TRBJ2-2; D may be TRBD1 (6 bases). V was trimmed by 0 bases and J by 4 bases, leaving 10 bases between them. This CDR3 has 15 amino acids. Germline CDR1 is SGHRS and CDR2 is YFSETQ. In nucleotides, the CDR3 is TGCGCCAGCAGCTTGGTAGCAGGGGCCACCGGGGAGCTGTTTTTT. It codes for CASSLVAGATGELFF.

The sample holds many counts of this clonotype. This chain connects TRBV18 to TRBJ1-2; no firm D call. The CDR3 extends over 14 amino acids. Trimming removed 2 bases at V and 1 base at J, with 8 bases between. Germline V gives CDR1 KGHSH, CDR2 LQKENI. Here the CDR3 DNA reads TGTGCCAGCTCACCAAGGGAGTTTAACTATGGCTACACCTTC. This sequence encodes CASSPREFNYGYTF.